The sequence of this T cell receptor (beta chain) was determined in a study of cytomegalovirus exposure and HLA in healthy donors. As for the study in general: A later analysis reported the 120 validation repertoires used the same platform as the roughly 670 first-cohort repertoires. Study-level points and caveats: Rarity held for most TCR sequences, but there were some public TCRs that occurred in many donors. According to the study, 160 or so TCR beta chains were cytomegalovirus-associated.

As to this clone: Its specificity is unknown.

This CDR3 is 15 amino acids long. V was pared by 0 bases and J by 1 base, with 9 bases between. Germline CDR1 reads MNHEY; CDR2 reads SMNVEV (reference sequence). TCRdb's table, derived via immunoSEQ multiplex PCR, lists solely in-frame clones and lacks some. This sample has some 260,000 clones, with 90% found just once. The receptor was isolated from a woman aged 30 to 39 in good health and CMV-seronegative. J is TRBJ1-1 and V is TRBV27; no definite D call. The sequenced sample was PBMCs. For the CDR3, the DNA is TGTGCCAGCAGTTTATCGTTAGCAGAGAACACTGAAGCTTTCTTT. Its protein product is CASSLSLAENTEAFF.